A selection of T cell receptor beta chains follows, all from one sample in a study of beta chain features in type 1 diabetes. Clones were read by immunoSEQ multiplex PCR, and TCRdb kept only the in-frame ones, dropping some. Of around 300,000 clones in the sample, 7.5% to 9.5% were seen once. What was sequenced was central memory CD4+ T cells from blood. These receptors all come from a woman younger than 35 in good health. Each CDR3 is given with its conserved first and last residue. The order of the fields is J gene, clone size, V gene, D gene, CDR3 protein, CDR3 DNA. A D gene is named only where the DNA matches it firmly. The listing skips clone size in some rows; elsewhere it reads once, few, many or a size class.

J gene: TRBJ2-2; clone size: few; V gene: TRBV5-1; D gene: TRBD2; CDR3 protein: CASSKAGPSTGELFF; CDR3 DNA: TGCGCCAGCAGCAAAGCGGGACCGTCCACCGGGGAGCTGTTTTTT
J gene: TRBJ2-1; clone size: .; V gene: TRBV7-9; D gene: .; CDR3 protein: CASSLLGHTSNEQFF; CDR3 DNA: TGTGCCAGCAGCTTACTCGGCCATACCTCAAATGAGCAGTTCTTC
J gene: TRBJ2-1; clone size: .; V gene: TRBV7-2; D gene: TRBD2; CDR3 protein: CASSLERGRSYNEQFF; CDR3 DNA: TGTGCCAGCAGCTTAGAGCGGGGCCGCTCCTACAATGAGCAGTTCTTC
J gene: TRBJ1-3; clone size: few; V gene: TRBV30; D gene: .; CDR3 protein: CAWSVVAGNTIYF; CDR3 DNA: TGTGCCTGGAGTGTGGTCGCTGGAAACACCATATATTTT
J gene: TRBJ2-5; clone size: .; V gene: TRBV5-1; D gene: .; CDR3 protein: CASSLAARETQYF; CDR3 DNA: TGCGCCAGCAGCTTGGCCGCGCGGGAGACCCAGTACTTC
J gene: TRBJ2-3; clone size: many; V gene: TRBV4-2; D gene: .; CDR3 protein: CASSSRTYQDTQYF; CDR3 DNA: TGTGCCAGCAGCTCCCGGACCTATCAAGATACGCAGTATTTT
J gene: TRBJ2-5; clone size: .; V gene: TRBV2; D gene: TRBD1; CDR3 protein: CASRSQGALQETQYF; CDR3 DNA: TGTGCCAGCAGGTCACAGGGGGCCTTGCAAGAGACCCAGTACTTC
J gene: TRBJ1-2; clone size: .; V gene: TRBV29-1; D gene: .; CDR3 protein: CSVTQGTEYYGYTF; CDR3 DNA: TGCAGCGTTACCCAAGGGACGGAGTACTATGGCTACACCTTC
J gene: TRBJ2-3; clone size: many; V gene: TRBV7-3; D gene: .; CDR3 protein: CASSERSTDTQYF; CDR3 DNA: TGTGCCAGCAGCGAACGAAGCACAGATACGCAGTATTTT
J gene: TRBJ1-4; clone size: many; V gene: TRBV27; D gene: .; CDR3 protein: CASSSRGRAANEKLFF; CDR3 DNA: TGTGCCAGCAGTTCCAGGGGAAGGGCGGCTAATGAAAAACTGTTTTTT
J gene: TRBJ1-2; clone size: .; V gene: TRBV2; D gene: .; CDR3 protein: CAIVLKGYGYTF; CDR3 DNA: TGTGCCATCGTACTAAAAGGATATGGCTACACCTTC
J gene: TRBJ1-2; clone size: .; V gene: TRBV9; D gene: .; CDR3 protein: CASSVDPVDGYTF; CDR3 DNA: TGTGCCAGCAGCGTAGATCCAGTGGATGGCTACACCTTC
J gene: TRBJ1-2; clone size: .; V gene: TRBV7-2; D gene: .; CDR3 protein: CASSLRAKTNYGYTF; CDR3 DNA: TGTGCCAGCAGCTTAAGAGCGAAAACTAACTATGGCTACACCTTC
J gene: TRBJ2-1; clone size: .; V gene: TRBV7-6; D gene: TRBD2; CDR3 protein: CASSLGLAGNEQFF; CDR3 DNA: TGTGCCAGCAGCTTAGGGCTAGCGGGAAATGAGCAGTTCTTC
J gene: TRBJ1-4; clone size: many; V gene: TRBV19; D gene: .; CDR3 protein: CASSNGATNEKLFF; CDR3 DNA: TGTGCCAGTAGTAACGGAGCAACTAATGAAAAACTGTTTTTT
J gene: TRBJ2-7; clone size: few; V gene: TRBV18; D gene: .; CDR3 protein: CASSPGGGGYEQYF; CDR3 DNA: TGTGCCAGCTCACCTGGAGGTGGTGGCTACGAGCAGTACTTC
J gene: TRBJ1-3; clone size: .; V gene: TRBV7-2; D gene: TRBD1; CDR3 protein: CASARDRGNTIYF; CDR3 DNA: TGTGCCAGCGCACGGGACAGGGGAAACACCATATATTTT
J gene: TRBJ2-1; clone size: few; V gene: TRBV9; D gene: TRBD2; CDR3 protein: CASSVSGRENNEQFF; CDR3 DNA: TGTGCCAGCAGCGTAAGCGGGAGGGAGAACAATGAGCAGTTCTTC
J gene: TRBJ2-4; clone size: .; V gene: TRBV11-2; D gene: .; CDR3 protein: CASSPSGGDIQYF; CDR3 DNA: TGTGCCAGCAGCCCCTCCGGAGGGGACATTCAGTACTTC
J gene: TRBJ1-6; clone size: .; V gene: TRBV7-6; D gene: .; CDR3 protein: CASSPTGGGDSPLHF; CDR3 DNA: TGTGCCAGCAGCCCCACAGGTGGCGGGGATTCACCCCTCCACTTT
J gene: TRBJ2-3; clone size: few; V gene: TRBV6-6; D gene: TRBD2; CDR3 protein: CASSHSGTSTDTQYF; CDR3 DNA: TGTGCCAGCAGTCATAGCGGGACTAGCACAGATACGCAGTATTTT
J gene: TRBJ2-1; clone size: few; V gene: TRBV9; D gene: TRBD1; CDR3 protein: CASSATGQFNEQFF; CDR3 DNA: TGTGCCAGCAGCGCAACGGGACAGTTCAATGAGCAGTTCTTC
J gene: TRBJ1-2; clone size: .; V gene: TRBV5-4; D gene: .; CDR3 protein: CASSLVSGAGGYTF; CDR3 DNA: TGTGCCAGCAGCTTGGTGTCGGGGGCAGGAGGCTACACCTTC
J gene: TRBJ2-1; clone size: .; V gene: TRBV29-1; D gene: TRBD2; CDR3 protein: CSVLGRVYNEQFF; CDR3 DNA: TGCAGCGTTCTCGGGAGGGTTTACAATGAGCAGTTCTTC
J gene: TRBJ2-7; clone size: .; V gene: TRBV5-6; D gene: .; CDR3 protein: CASSLGSRTYEQYF; CDR3 DNA: TGTGCCAGCAGCTTGGGCAGCAGAACGTACGAGCAGTACTTC
J gene: TRBJ2-4; clone size: few; V gene: TRBV4-2; D gene: .; CDR3 protein: CASSQGVGAKNIQYF; CDR3 DNA: TGTGCCAGCAGCCAAGGGGTGGGGGCCAAAAACATTCAGTACTTC
J gene: TRBJ2-1; clone size: few; V gene: TRBV6-5; D gene: TRBD2; CDR3 protein: CASRLWTSDEQFF; CDR3 DNA: TGTGCCAGCAGATTATGGACTAGCGATGAGCAGTTCTTC
J gene: TRBJ1-1; clone size: few; V gene: TRBV5-4; D gene: .; CDR3 protein: CASSYEFTEAFF; CDR3 DNA: TGTGCCAGCAGCTACGAATTCACTGAAGCTTTCTTT
J gene: TRBJ2-7; clone size: .; V gene: TRBV7-2; D gene: .; CDR3 protein: CASSLMASFYEQYF; CDR3 DNA: TGTGCCAGCAGCTTAATGGCGTCCTTCTACGAGCAGTACTTC
J gene: TRBJ1-1; clone size: many; V gene: TRBV28; D gene: .; CDR3 protein: CASTQRGGPNTEAFF; CDR3 DNA: TGTGCCAGCACTCAGAGGGGCGGCCCGAACACTGAAGCTTTCTTT
J gene: TRBJ2-7; clone size: .; V gene: TRBV9; D gene: .; CDR3 protein: CASSVDPGPYEQYF; CDR3 DNA: TGTGCCAGCAGCGTAGACCCGGGTCCATACGAGCAGTACTTC
J gene: TRBJ2-7; clone size: .; V gene: TRBV18; D gene: .; CDR3 protein: CASSIQGIHEQYF; CDR3 DNA: TGTGCCAGCTCAATACAGGGTATCCACGAGCAGTACTTC
J gene: TRBJ1-2; clone size: few; V gene: TRBV29-1; D gene: .; CDR3 protein: CSVEDLRGPSNRGYTF; CDR3 DNA: TGCAGCGTTGAAGATCTACGGGGACCCTCTAATCGCGGCTACACCTTC
J gene: TRBJ1-4; clone size: few; V gene: TRBV7-2; D gene: .; CDR3 protein: CASSWTGHPEKLFF; CDR3 DNA: TGTGCCAGCAGCTGGACGGGACACCCTGAAAAACTGTTTTTT
J gene: TRBJ2-5; clone size: .; V gene: TRBV4-3; D gene: .; CDR3 protein: CASSQSGQAETQYF; CDR3 DNA: TGCGCCAGCAGCCAATCGGGCCAGGCGGAGACCCAGTACTTC